The rows below give T cell receptor beta chains drawn from one sample of a study of T cells in Graves' hyperthyroidism and ophthalmopathy. TCRdb re-analysed the multiplex PCR reads in MiXCR, keeping a single row per CDR3 protein. Here the sample spans some 650,000 distinct CDR3 sequences, roughly 16% being singletons. Material: blood. The receptors derive from a woman in her forties with Graves' ophthalmopathy. The CDR3 runs from the conserved cysteine through the conserved F or W. The D gene is left open where the match is weak. Where a row states a size, it is once, few, many or the class of an expanded clone; other rows omit it.

J gene: TRBJ2-5; V gene: TRBV7-8; clone size: many; D gene: NA; CDR3 DNA: TGTGCCAGCAGCTTAGCGTCGGCCGACAGGCCCCAGTACTTC; CDR3 protein: CASSLASADRPQYF
J gene: TRBJ2-3; V gene: TRBV2; clone size: many; D gene: NA; CDR3 DNA: TGTGCCAGTAGTACGAGGGTAATTAGCACAGATACGCAGTATTTT; CDR3 protein: CASSTRVISTDTQYF
J gene: TRBJ1-5; V gene: TRBV6-1; clone size: NA; D gene: NA; CDR3 DNA: TGTGCCAGCAGTGAAAAGGGGGGGGCGCATCAGCCCCAGCATTTT; CDR3 protein: CASSEKGGAHQPQHF
J gene: TRBJ2-5; V gene: TRBV20-1; clone size: once; D gene: TRBD2; CDR3 DNA: TGCAGTGCCGGGGGAGGGTACCAAGAGACCCAGTACTTC; CDR3 protein: CSAGGGYQETQYF
J gene: TRBJ2-1; V gene: TRBV2; clone size: many; D gene: NA; CDR3 DNA: TGTGCCAGCATCTACGCTGTACGGAGTGAGCAGTTCTTC; CDR3 protein: CASIYAVRSEQFF
J gene: TRBJ2-3; V gene: TRBV13; clone size: many; D gene: NA; CDR3 DNA: TGTGCCAGCAGTGTCCGGGGGACCCTCACAGATACGCAGTATTTT; CDR3 protein: CASSVRGTLTDTQYF
J gene: TRBJ2-1; V gene: TRBV19; clone size: NA; D gene: TRBD1; CDR3 DNA: TGTGCCAGTAGTGCGTTGGGACAGGGGGCTTCCTACAATGAGCAGTTCTTC; CDR3 protein: CASSALGQGASYNEQFF
J gene: TRBJ2-7; V gene: TRBV2; clone size: many; D gene: TRBD2; CDR3 DNA: TGTGCCAGCAATCATGGACTAGCGGCCTATTACGAGCAGTACTTC; CDR3 protein: CASNHGLAAYYEQYF
J gene: TRBJ1-1; V gene: TRBV20-1; clone size: many; D gene: NA; CDR3 DNA: TGCAGTGCAGGTGGGGGGAACACTGAAGCTTTCTTT; CDR3 protein: CSAGGGNTEAFF
J gene: TRBJ2-5; V gene: TRBV5-4; clone size: NA; D gene: TRBD1; CDR3 DNA: TGTGCCAGCAGCTTCCCTAGACAGGGAGAGACCCAGTACTTC; CDR3 protein: CASSFPRQGETQYF